The entry that follows covers one T cell receptor beta chain sequence. The data were taken from a study of control samples from healthy donors and cancer patients. Germline CDR1 MNHNS, CDR2 SASEGT. This CDR3 contains 14 residues. Trimming removed 5 bases from V and 2 bases from J, with 10 bases in between. Clones were sequenced by immunoSEQ multiplex PCR, and TCRdb holds only the in-frame ones, with some missing. In the table there are 100,000 to 150,000 clones, around 93% of which are singletons. Material for sequencing was blood. The chain links TRBV6-1 to TRBJ2-1; a weak D match, TRBD2 (5 bases). This sequence originates from a man aged 18 to 30 in good health. CDR3 DNA: TGTGCCAGCAGTCTCGGACTCGCCTACAATGAGCAGTTCTTC. Encoded protein: CASSLGLAYNEQFF.